Each of the 26 T cell receptor beta chains below was sequenced from the same sample in a study of blood T cells in healthy people across ages. Alongside a J-beta primer mix, a sample-barcoded 5' primer served in a second PCR lasting about 7 to 11 cycles. TCRdb recomputed calls from the 5' RACE reads with MiXCR, one row per CDR3 protein. The repertoire consists of around 800,000 distinct CDR3 sequences, with 53% occurring once and the leading ten covering about 42%. The source material was blood. The receptors come from a man older than 75 in good health.

The CDR3 region is CASSQGLGQPQHF. Here the CDR3 DNA reads TGTGCCAGCAGCCAAGGGCTTGGTCAGCCCCAGCATTTT. V usage is TRBV3-1 and J usage is TRBJ1-5; no definite D call. This CDR3 spans 13 amino acids. Trimming took 1 base from V and 6 from J, leaving 7 bases between them. CDR1 and CDR2 (germline): LGHDT, YNNKEL (reference sequence).

The rearrangement links TRBV5-8 to TRBJ1-2; D call uncertain. V was shortened by 4 bases and J by 5 bases, with 18 bases between the two germline ends. Germline V lookup: CDR1 SGHTS, CDR2 YDEGEE. The CDR3 covers 15 residues. DNA for the CDR3: TGTGCCAGCAGCGAAGGACGCTTCAGAGGGTATGGCTACACCTTC. It is translated as CASSEGRFRGYGYTF.

This CDR3 is CASSLPTGAGGYTF. DNA of the CDR3: TGTGCCAGCAGTTTACCGACAGGGGCCGGTGGCTACACCTTC. This sequence joins TRBV28 and TRBJ1-2; TRBD1 aligns across 8 bases. The CDR3 has 14 residues. Per germline, CDR1 MDHEN and CDR2 SYDVKM. V lost 2 bases, J lost 7 bases, and 6 bases stayed unmatched.

About this clonotype itself: This could be a read error, since a much larger clone is one nucleotide away. V usage is TRBV20-1 and J usage is TRBJ2-1; TRBD2 agrees at 8 bases. The J call may be incorrect, as the DNA end agrees better with TRBJ2-7. The CDR3 spans 15 residues. Germline CDR1 DFQATT, CDR2 SNEGSKA (reference sequence). CDR3 bases: TGCAGTGCCCCGACCCACGGGAGGGCCGACAATGAGCAGTACTTC. Its protein product is CSAPTHGRADNEQYF.

A few counts support this clonotype. The chain joins TRBV7-2 to TRBJ2-3; no firm D call. The CDR3 sequence is 13 residues long. V gave up 4 bases and J gave up 14 bases, with 19 bases separating them. Germline V gene lookup returns CDR1 SGHTA and CDR2 FQGNSA. This CDR3 reads CASSSPRGRYAYF. In DNA, the CDR3 is TGTGCCAGCAGCTCCCCGCGTGGCAGATACGCGTATTTT.

The chain links TRBV5-1 to TRBJ2-3; maybe TRBD1 (5 bases). With 6 bases removed from V and 4 bases from J, the gap between germline ends came to 12 bases. The germline CDR1 and CDR2 sequences are SGHRS and YFSETQ. This CDR3 has 13 amino acids. The CDR3 bases are TGCGCCAGCACTTCAGGGTCCTCAGATACGCAGTATTTT. Residues: CASTSGSSDTQYF.

The V gene is TRBV6-2 or TRBV6-3, the J gene TRBJ1-6; tentatively, D is TRBD1 (5 bases). Trimming left V 7 bases short and J 0 bases short, with 13 bases between. CDR1 is MNHEY and CDR2 is SVGEGT in the germline V gene. This CDR3 is built from 16 residues. The CDR3 nucleotides read TGTGCCAGCACCGAGAGAACAGGCTCCTATAATTCACCCCTCCACTTT. Translation: CASTERTGSYNSPLHF.

This sequence joins TRBV5-1 and TRBJ2-1; TRBD2 agrees at 11 bases. The J call may be mistaken, given a closer DNA end match to TRBJ2-7. Germline CDR1 SGHRS, CDR2 YFSETQ. CDR3 length equals 15 residues. The CDR3 spells CASSPTSGTNNEQYF. The CDR3 DNA sequence: TGCGCCAGCAGCCCGACTAGCGGGACTAACAATGAGCAGTACTTC.

The chain recombines TRBV6-1 with TRBJ2-3; the D gene is possibly TRBD2 (6 bases). The V gene lost 7 bases and the J gene lost 5 bases, with 16 bases spanning the gap. The length of the CDR3 is 14 residues. Germline lookup yields CDR1 MNHNS and CDR2 SASEGT. The CDR3 region has the DNA TGTGCCAGCATTTCGTCCTTGGGGGGAGATACGCAGTATTTT. Translation: CASISSLGGDTQYF.

The gene calls are TRBV18 and TRBJ2-6, with D maybe TRBD1 (6 bases). CDR1 is KGHSH and CDR2 is LQKENI in the germline V gene. The CDR3 consists of 16 residues. V gave up 0 bases and J gave up 0 bases, with 6 bases separating them. The CDR3 sequence: CASSPPTGSGANVLTF. The CDR3 DNA reads as TGTGCCAGCTCACCACCGACAGGCTCTGGGGCCAACGTCCTGACTTTC.

This clonotype was observed a handful of times. The chain is built from TRBV20-1 and TRBJ2-1; D may be TRBD2 (5 bases). Germline CDR1 is DFQATT and CDR2 is SNEGSKA (reference sequence). The CDR3 covers 16 residues. The V gene lost 3 bases and the J gene lost 1 base, with 16 bases spanning the gap. The CDR3 protein is CSARSGQRSSYNEQFF. For the CDR3, the DNA is TGCAGTGCTAGGAGCGGTCAACGGTCTTCCTACAATGAGCAGTTCTTC.

This chain connects TRBV18 to TRBJ1-2; TRBD1 matches at 8 bases. V lost 5 bases to trimming and J lost 6 bases; unmatched junction nucleotides: 8. CDR1 and CDR2 from the germline V gene are KGHSH and LQKENI. This CDR3 contains 14 residues. The CDR3: CASSSSQGANGYTF. The CDR3 DNA is TGTGCCAGCTCATCGAGCCAGGGGGCGAATGGCTACACCTTC.

This clonotype was counted at least ten times. V usage is TRBV27 and J usage is TRBJ2-7, with 9 nucleotides matching TRBD1. This CDR3 is built from 15 residues. CDR1 is MNHEY, CDR2 SMNVEV, per germline (reference sequence). After removal of 5 bases from V and 6 bases from J, the junction contained 11 bases not matched to a gene. The CDR3 sequence: CASSPTRLTGGEQYF. The CDR3 nucleotides read TGTGCCAGCAGTCCCACAAGATTGACAGGGGGCGAGCAGTACTTC.

V is TRBV11-2 and J is TRBJ1-2, with TRBD1 matching 11 bases. The V gene end was trimmed by 5 bases and the J gene end by 4 bases; junction bases not matched to a gene: 6. The CDR3 sequence is 15 residues long. CDR1 and CDR2 (germline): SGHAT, FQNNGV. In DNA, the CDR3 is TGTGCCAGCAGCACCCGGACAGGGGGCCTCTATGGCTACACCTTC. As protein: CASSTRTGGLYGYTF.

This clonotype appeared a few times. The genes are TRBV21-1 and TRBJ1-2. TRBV21-1 is reported as a pseudogene. The CDR3 length is 8 residues. This CDR3 is CATPGYTF. The CDR3 DNA sequence: TGTGCCACACCCGGCTACACCTTC.

Only a few counts were recorded for this clonotype. This chain uses TRBV27 with TRBJ2-7; 7 bases fit TRBD2. The trim removed 4 bases at V and 0 bases at J, leaving 3 bases unmatched. Germline loops: CDR1 MNHEY, CDR2 SMNVEV (reference sequence). CDR3 length: 14 residues. The CDR3 sequence: CASSYTSASYEQYF. Here the CDR3 DNA reads TGTGCCAGCAGTTATACTAGCGCCTCCTACGAGCAGTACTTC.

The genes are TRBV7-8 and TRBJ2-1; perhaps TRBD1 as D (5 bases). There are 15 residues in the CDR3. Germline-derived CDR1 and CDR2 are SGHVS and FQNEAQ. The V gene lost 2 bases and the J gene lost 7 bases, with 15 bases spanning the gap. CDR3 protein: CASSLLLGAPNEQFF. The CDR3 DNA is TGTGCCAGCAGCTTACTGCTAGGGGCACCGAATGAGCAGTTCTTC. Variable domain in full (rest from reference TRBV7-8 and TRBJ2-1): GAGVSQSPRYKVAKRGQDVALRCDPISGHVSLFWYQQALGQGPEFLTYFQNEAQLDKSGLPSDRFFAERPEGSVSTLKIQRTQQEDSAVYLCASSLLLGAPNEQFFGPGTRLTVL.

The chain carries TRBV29-1 and TRBJ2-7; D ambiguous. Germline V gives CDR1 SQVTM, CDR2 ANQGSEA. With 4 bases removed from V and 2 bases from J, the gap between germline ends came to 12 bases. The length of the CDR3 is 13 residues. The CDR3 coding sequence is TGCAGCGTTGTTGTGGACGGAGCCTACGAGCAGTACTTC. Its protein is CSVVVDGAYEQYF.

The chain is built from TRBV29-1 and TRBJ2-7, with D perhaps TRBD1 (6 bases). Trimming took off 6 bases at V and 0 bases at J, with 15 bases between the two ends. CDR1 and CDR2 (germline): SQVTM, ANQGSEA. This CDR3 spans 14 amino acids. The CDR3 sequence: CSVADRPYSYEQYF. CDR3 DNA: TGCAGCGTCGCAGACAGGCCATACTCCTACGAGCAGTACTTC.

The V call is TRBV29-1, the J call TRBJ2-2; possible D gene TRBD2, 5 bases. Germline values: CDR1 SQVTM, CDR2 ANQGSEA. The germline V and J ends were trimmed by 5 bases and 1 base, with 5 bases remaining between them. This CDR3 comprises 12 residues. This CDR3 reads CSVRENTGELFF. The CDR3 coding sequence is TGCAGCGTTCGGGAGAACACCGGGGAGCTGTTTTTT.

The chain uses TRBV9 and TRBJ2-7, with 9 positions matching TRBD1. The CDR3 runs to 14 residues. V dropped 0 bases and J dropped 5; count of bases not matched to a gene: 3. CDR1 and CDR2 from the germline V gene are SGDLS and YYNGEE. The chain's CDR3 is CASSVEDRGHEQYF. The CDR3, as DNA: TGTGCCAGCAGCGTAGAGGACAGGGGTCACGAGCAGTACTTC.

The gene calls are TRBV27 and TRBJ2-6, with D possibly matching TRBD2 (5 bases). In germline, CDR1 is MNHEY, CDR2 SMNVEV (reference sequence). The CDR3 has 12 amino acids. V lost 8 bases, J lost 3 bases, and 5 bases lay in between. CDR3 DNA sequence: TGTGCCAGCGGAGGTGGGGCCAACGTCCTGACTTTC. This codes for CASGGGANVLTF.

The chain couples TRBV20-1 to TRBJ1-2; D is ambiguous. Germline V CDR1 and CDR2: DFQATT, SNEGSKA (reference sequence). Trimming stripped 1 base from V and 8 bases from J, with 17 bases between. The CDR3 is 14 amino acids. CDR3 loop: CSARGFTAETGYTF. In nucleotides, the CDR3 is TGCAGTGCTAGAGGGTTCACAGCTGAAACGGGCTACACCTTC.

This clonotype was picked up a small number of times. The chain joins TRBV7-2 to TRBJ2-5; D remains unclear. CDR1 is SGHTA and CDR2 is FQGNSA in the germline V gene. The CDR3 totals 13 residues. V lost 4 bases to trimming and J lost 5 bases, with 11 bases between them. The CDR3 spells CASSSSLSETQYF. The CDR3 DNA reads as TGTGCCAGCAGCTCTTCCTTGTCGGAGACCCAGTACTTC. The full variable domain, with the rest looked up from reference TRBV7-2 and TRBJ2-5, is GAGVSQSPSNKVTEKGKDVELRCDPISGHTALYWYRQSLGQGLEFLIYFQGNSAPDKSGLPSDRFSAERTGGSVSTLTIQRTQQEDSAVYLCASSSSLSETQYFGPGTRLLVL.

This clonotype has just a few counts. CDR3 region: CSATRGSYNEQFF. In nucleotides, the CDR3 is TGCAGTGCTACCCGGGGATCCTACAATGAGCAGTTCTTC. The chain recombines TRBV20-1 with TRBJ2-1, with D tentatively TRBD2 (5 bases). Trimming removed 4 bases from V and 1 base from J, with 8 bases in between. Germline CDR1 reads DFQATT; CDR2 reads SNEGSKA (reference sequence). The CDR3 runs 13 residues.

The V call is TRBV2, the J call TRBJ2-3, with D maybe TRBD1 (6 bases). The CDR3 runs to 14 residues. Trimming took 7 bases from V and 14 from J, leaving 25 bases between them. The germline CDR1 and CDR2 sequences are SNHLY and FYNNEI. The CDR3 sequence: CASTADRLHRYAYF. The CDR3 DNA reads TGTGCCAGCACCGCGGACAGACTTCACAGATACGCGTATTTT.